The 5 T cell receptor beta chains reported below all come from one sample, sequenced in a study of blood T cell repertoires in COVID-19 (dated by TCRdb to 2018 to 2021). Library construction relied on the immunoSEQ multiplex PCR assay. Imported from immuneACCESS, the table was reduced by TCRdb to in-frame sequences with V and J called. These copies leave out some clones; in studies compared against another copy, an unresolved V gene accounts for under half, and the cause of the remainder is not known. Present in this sample are roughly 150,000 clones, more than 60% of which were seen just once. Of the sample, roughly 3.1% is held by the ten largest clones. The source material was peripheral blood. The receptors were sampled from a man between 65 and 85 years old with acute or convalescent COVID-19.

The chain combines TRBV12-3 or TRBV12-4 with TRBJ2-2; 7 nucleotides match TRBD1. The V segment lost 6 bases and the J segment 6 bases; nucleotides outside the gene matches: 4. The length of the CDR3 is 13 residues. Here the CDR3 reads CASSQQGSGELFF. The CDR3 DNA is TGTGCCAGCAGCCAACAGGGGTCCGGGGAGCTGTTTTTT.

About this clone itself: This same CDR3 is encoded by further DNA sequences in the sample. This sequence joins TRBV24-1 and TRBJ1-1; a possible D gene is TRBD1 (5 bases). Germline V lookup: CDR1 KGHDR, CDR2 SFDVKD. V shed 6 bases and J shed 5 bases, with 6 bases lying between them. This CDR3 region has 11 residues. The CDR3 DNA follows: TGTGCCACCAGTCAGGGAACTGAAGCTTTCTTT. It codes for CATSQGTEAFF.

The chain has TRBV5-6 and TRBJ1-2; D remains ambiguous. V was trimmed by 0 bases and J by 3 bases, leaving 6 bases between them. The germline CDR1 and CDR2 sequences are SGHDT and YYEEEE. The CDR3 is 13 residues long. In nucleotides, the CDR3 is TGTGCCAGCAGCTTGGCCGGGGACTATGGCTACACCTTC. Its protein is CASSLAGDYGYTF.

The CDR3 DNA reads TGTGCCAGTAGTATAGATCGAGTCGAGCAGTACTTC. The encoded protein is CASSIDRVEQYF. The chain uses TRBV19 and TRBJ2-7; the D is unclear. The CDR3 runs to 12 residues. V was shortened by 0 bases and J by 6 bases, with 6 bases between the two germline ends. CDR1 is LNHDA, CDR2 SQIVND, per germline (reference sequence).

The chain joins TRBV11-2 to TRBJ2-1; the D is unclear. This CDR3 is 12 amino acids long. Germline values: CDR1 SGHAT, CDR2 FQNNGV. V lost 5 bases and J lost 6, with 8 bases in between. In DNA, the CDR3 is TGTGCCAGCAGCATTAGTCCCAATGAGCAGTTCTTC. This translates into CASSISPNEQFF.